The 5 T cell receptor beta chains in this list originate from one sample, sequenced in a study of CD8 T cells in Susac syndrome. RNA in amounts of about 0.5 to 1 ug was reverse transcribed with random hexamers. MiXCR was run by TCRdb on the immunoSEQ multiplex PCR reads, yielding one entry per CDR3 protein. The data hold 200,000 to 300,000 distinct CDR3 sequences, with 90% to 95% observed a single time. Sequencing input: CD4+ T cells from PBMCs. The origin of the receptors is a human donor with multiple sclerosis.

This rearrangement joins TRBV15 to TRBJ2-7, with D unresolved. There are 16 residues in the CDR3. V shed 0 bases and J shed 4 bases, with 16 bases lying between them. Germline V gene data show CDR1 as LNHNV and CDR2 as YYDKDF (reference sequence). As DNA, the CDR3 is TGTGCCACCAGCAGAGATATGTCTCAACCGCTATACGAGCAGTACGTC. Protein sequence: CATSRDMSQPLYEQYV.

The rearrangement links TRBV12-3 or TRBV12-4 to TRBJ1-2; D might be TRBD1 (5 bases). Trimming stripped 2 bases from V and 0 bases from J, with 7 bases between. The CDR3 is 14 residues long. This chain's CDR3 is CASSLLGANYGYTF. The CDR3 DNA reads TGTGCCAGCAGTTTATTAGGGGCTAACTATGGCTACACCTTC.

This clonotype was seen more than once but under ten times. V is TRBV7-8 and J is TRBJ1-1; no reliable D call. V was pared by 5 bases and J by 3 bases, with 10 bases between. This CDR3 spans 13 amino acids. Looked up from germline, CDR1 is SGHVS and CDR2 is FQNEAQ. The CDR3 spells CASSQDRDTEAFF. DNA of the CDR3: TGTGCCAGCAGCCAAGATCGAGACACTGAAGCTTTCTTT.

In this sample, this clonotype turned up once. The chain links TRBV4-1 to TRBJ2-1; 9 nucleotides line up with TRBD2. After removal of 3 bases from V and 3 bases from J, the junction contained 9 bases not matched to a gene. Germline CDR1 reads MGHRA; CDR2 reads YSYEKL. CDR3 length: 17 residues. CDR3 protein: CASSQSPSGNLYNEQFF. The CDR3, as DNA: TGCGCCAGCAGCCAGTCGCCTAGCGGGAACCTCTACAATGAGCAGTTCTTC.

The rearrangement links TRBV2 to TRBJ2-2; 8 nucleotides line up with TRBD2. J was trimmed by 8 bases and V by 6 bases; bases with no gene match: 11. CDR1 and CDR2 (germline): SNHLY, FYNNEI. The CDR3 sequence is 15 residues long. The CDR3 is CASRATTSGPGELFF. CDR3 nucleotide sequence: TGTGCCAGCAGGGCAACAACTAGCGGCCCAGGGGAGCTGTTTTTT.